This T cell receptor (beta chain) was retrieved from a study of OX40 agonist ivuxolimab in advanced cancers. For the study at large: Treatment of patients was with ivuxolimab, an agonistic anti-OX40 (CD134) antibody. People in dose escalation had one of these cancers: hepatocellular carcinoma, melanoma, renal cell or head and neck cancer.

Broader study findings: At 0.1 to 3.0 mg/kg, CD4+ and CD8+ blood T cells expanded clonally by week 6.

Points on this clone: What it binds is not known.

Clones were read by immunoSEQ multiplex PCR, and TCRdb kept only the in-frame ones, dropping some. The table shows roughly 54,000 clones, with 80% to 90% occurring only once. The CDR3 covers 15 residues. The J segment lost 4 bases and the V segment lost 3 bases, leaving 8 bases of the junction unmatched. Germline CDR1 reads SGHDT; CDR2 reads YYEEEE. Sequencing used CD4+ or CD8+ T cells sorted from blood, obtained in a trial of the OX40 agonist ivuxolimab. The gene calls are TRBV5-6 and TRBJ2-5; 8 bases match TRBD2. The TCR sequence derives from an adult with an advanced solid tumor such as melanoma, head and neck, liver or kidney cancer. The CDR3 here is CASSSGLGPGETQYF. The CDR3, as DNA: TGTGCCAGCAGCTCGGGACTAGGCCCGGGAGAGACCCAGTACTTC.